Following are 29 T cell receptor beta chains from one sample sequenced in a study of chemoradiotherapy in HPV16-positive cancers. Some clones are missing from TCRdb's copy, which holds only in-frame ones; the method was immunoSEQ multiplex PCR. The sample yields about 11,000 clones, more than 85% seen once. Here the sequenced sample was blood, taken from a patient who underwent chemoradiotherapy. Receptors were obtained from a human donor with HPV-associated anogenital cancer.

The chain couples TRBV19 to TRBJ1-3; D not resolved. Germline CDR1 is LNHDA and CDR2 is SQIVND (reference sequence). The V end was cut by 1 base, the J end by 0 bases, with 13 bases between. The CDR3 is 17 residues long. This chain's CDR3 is CASSIVARRSSGNTIYF. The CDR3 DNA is TGTGCCAGTAGTATAGTCGCCCGGCGGAGCTCTGGAAACACCATATATTTT. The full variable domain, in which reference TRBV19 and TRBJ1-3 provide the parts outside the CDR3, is DGGITQSPKYLFRKEGQNVTLSCEQNLNHDAMYWYRQDPGQGLRLIYYSQIVNDFQKGDIAEGYSVSREKKESFPLTVTSAQKNPTAFYLCASSIVARRSSGNTIYFGEGSWLTVV.

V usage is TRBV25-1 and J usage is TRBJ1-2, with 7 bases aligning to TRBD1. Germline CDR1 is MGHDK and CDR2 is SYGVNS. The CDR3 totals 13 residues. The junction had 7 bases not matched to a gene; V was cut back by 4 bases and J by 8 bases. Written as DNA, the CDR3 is TGTGCCAGCAGTGTGACAGGGCTATTCGGCTACACCTTC. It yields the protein CASSVTGLFGYTF.

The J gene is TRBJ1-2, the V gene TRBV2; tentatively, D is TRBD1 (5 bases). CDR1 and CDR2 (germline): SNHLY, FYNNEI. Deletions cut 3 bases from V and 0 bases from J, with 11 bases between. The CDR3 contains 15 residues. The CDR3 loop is CASSDSETANYGYTF. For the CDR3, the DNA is TGTGCCAGCAGTGATTCCGAGACAGCTAACTATGGCTACACCTTC.

The CDR3, as DNA: TGTGCCAGCAGCGTAGAAGCACCGAGCACAGATACGCAGTATTTT. Its protein is CASSVEAPSTDTQYF. This chain connects TRBV9 to TRBJ2-3; no definite D call. CDR3 length: 15 residues. Looked up from germline, CDR1 is SGDLS and CDR2 is YYNGEE. Trimming took off 0 bases at V and 0 bases at J, with 8 bases between the two ends.

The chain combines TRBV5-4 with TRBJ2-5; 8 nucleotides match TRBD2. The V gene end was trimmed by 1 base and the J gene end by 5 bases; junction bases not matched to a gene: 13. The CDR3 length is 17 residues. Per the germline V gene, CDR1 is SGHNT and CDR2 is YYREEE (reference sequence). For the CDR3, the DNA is TGTGCCAGCAGCTTGAAGAGGGAGCGGGGGCCCGGGGAGACCCAGTACTTC. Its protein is CASSLKRERGPGETQYF. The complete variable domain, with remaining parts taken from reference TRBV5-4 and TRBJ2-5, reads ETGVTQSPTHLIKTRGQQVTLRCSSQSGHNTVSWYQQALGQGPQFIFQYYREEENGRGNFPPRFSGLQFPNYSSELNVNALELDDSALYLCASSLKRERGPGETQYFGPGTRLLVL.

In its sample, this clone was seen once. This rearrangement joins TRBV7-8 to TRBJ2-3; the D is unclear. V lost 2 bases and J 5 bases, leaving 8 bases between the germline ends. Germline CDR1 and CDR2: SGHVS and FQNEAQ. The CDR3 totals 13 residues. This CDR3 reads CASSLIGRDTQYF. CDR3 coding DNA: TGTGCCAGCAGCTTAATAGGTCGAGATACGCAGTATTTT.

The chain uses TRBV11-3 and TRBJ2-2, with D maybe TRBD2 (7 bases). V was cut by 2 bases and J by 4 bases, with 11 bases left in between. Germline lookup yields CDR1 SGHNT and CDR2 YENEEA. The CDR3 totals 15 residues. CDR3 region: CASSLRGGPTGELFF. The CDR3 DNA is TGTGCCAGCAGCTTACGCGGGGGCCCCACCGGGGAGCTGTTTTTT.

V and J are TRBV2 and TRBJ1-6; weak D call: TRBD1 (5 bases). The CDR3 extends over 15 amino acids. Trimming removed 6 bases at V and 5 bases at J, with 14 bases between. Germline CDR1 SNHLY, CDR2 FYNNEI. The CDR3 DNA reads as TGTGCCAGCAGGGGGCATTCCCTCAATAATTCACCCCTCCACTTT. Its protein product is CASRGHSLNNSPLHF.

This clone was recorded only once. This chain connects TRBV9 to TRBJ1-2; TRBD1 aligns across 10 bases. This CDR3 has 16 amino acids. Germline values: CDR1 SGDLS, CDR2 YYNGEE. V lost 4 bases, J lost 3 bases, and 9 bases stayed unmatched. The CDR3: CASSLARTGGDYGYTF. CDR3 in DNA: TGTGCCAGCAGCCTCGCGCGGACAGGGGGTGACTATGGCTACACCTTC.

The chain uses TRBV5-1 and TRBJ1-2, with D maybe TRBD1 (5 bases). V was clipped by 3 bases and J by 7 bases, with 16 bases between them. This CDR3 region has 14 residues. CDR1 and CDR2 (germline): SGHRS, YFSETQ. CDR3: CASSYRDGLAGYTF. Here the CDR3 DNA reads TGCGCCAGCAGCTACCGGGACGGGCTTGCTGGCTACACCTTC.

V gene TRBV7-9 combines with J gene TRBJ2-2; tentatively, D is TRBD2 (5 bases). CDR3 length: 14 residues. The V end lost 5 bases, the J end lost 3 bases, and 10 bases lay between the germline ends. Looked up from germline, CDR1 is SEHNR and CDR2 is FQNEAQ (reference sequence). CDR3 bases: TGTGCCAGCAGCATGGACTTATACACCGGGGAGCTGTTTTTT. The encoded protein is CASSMDLYTGELFF.

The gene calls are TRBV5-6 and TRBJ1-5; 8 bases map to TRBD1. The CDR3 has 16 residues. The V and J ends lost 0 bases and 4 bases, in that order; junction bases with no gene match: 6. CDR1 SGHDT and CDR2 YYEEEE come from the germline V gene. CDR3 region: CASSLGRQGYNQPQHF. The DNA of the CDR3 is TGTGCCAGCAGCTTGGGAAGACAGGGGTATAATCAGCCCCAGCATTTT.

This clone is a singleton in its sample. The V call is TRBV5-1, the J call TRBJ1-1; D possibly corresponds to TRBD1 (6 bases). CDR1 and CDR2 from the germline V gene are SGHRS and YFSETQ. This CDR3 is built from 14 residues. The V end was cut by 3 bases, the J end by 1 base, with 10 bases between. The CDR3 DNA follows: TGCGCCAGCAGCTCCAGGGGTTCGAACACTGAAGCTTTCTTT. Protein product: CASSSRGSNTEAFF.

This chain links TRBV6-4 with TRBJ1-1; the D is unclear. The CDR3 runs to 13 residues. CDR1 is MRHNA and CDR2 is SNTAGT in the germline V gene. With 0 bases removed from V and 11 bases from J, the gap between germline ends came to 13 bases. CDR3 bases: TGTGCCAGCAGTGACTCGACCCAAAGTAGGGCTTTCTTT. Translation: CASSDSTQSRAFF.

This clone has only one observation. CDR3 in amino acids: CANRGPGDNQPQHF. The DNA of the CDR3 is TGTGCCAACCGGGGACCAGGCGATAATCAGCCCCAGCATTTT. This sequence joins TRBV6-1 and TRBJ1-5, with D possibly being TRBD1 (5 bases). This CDR3 comprises 14 residues. Germline CDR1 MNHNS, CDR2 SASEGT. Trimming took off 10 bases at V and 4 bases at J, with 17 bases between the two ends.

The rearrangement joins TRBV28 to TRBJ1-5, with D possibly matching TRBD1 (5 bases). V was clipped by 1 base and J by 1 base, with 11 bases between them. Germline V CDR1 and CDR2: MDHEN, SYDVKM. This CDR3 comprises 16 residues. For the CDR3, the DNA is TGTGCCAGCAGTTTATTTCAGGGCCTAAGCAATCAGCCCCAGCATTTT. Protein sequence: CASSLFQGLSNQPQHF.

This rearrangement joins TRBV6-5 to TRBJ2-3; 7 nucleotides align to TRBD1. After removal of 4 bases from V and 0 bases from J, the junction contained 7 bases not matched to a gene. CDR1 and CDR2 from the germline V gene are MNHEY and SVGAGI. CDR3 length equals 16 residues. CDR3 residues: CASSFKGGVSTDTQYF. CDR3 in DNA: TGTGCCAGCAGTTTTAAAGGGGGCGTGAGCACAGATACGCAGTATTTT.

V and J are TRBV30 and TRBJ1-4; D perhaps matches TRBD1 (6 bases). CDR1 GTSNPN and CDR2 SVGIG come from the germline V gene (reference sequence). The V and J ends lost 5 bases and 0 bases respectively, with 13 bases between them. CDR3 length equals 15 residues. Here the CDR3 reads CAWRLGTTTNEKLFF. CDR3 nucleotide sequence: TGTGCCTGGCGCCTTGGGACAACAACTAATGAAAAACTGTTTTTT.

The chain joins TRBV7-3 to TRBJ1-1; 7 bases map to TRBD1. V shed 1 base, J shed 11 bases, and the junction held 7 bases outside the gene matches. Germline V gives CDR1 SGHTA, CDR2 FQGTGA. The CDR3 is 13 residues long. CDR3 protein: CASSLNRGIGAFF. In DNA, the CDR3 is TGTGCCAGCAGCTTAAACAGGGGAATTGGGGCTTTCTTT.

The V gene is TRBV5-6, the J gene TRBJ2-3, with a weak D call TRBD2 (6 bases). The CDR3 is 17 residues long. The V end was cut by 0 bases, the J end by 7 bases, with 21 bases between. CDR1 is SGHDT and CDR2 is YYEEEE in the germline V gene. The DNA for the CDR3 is TGTGCCAGCAGCTTGGTTGCGGGGAATAAACTCTACCATACGCAGTATTTT. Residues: CASSLVAGNKLYHTQYF.

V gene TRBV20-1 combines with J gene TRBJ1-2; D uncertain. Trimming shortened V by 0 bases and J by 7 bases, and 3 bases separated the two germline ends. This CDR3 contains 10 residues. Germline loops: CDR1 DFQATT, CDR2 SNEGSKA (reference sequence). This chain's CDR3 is CSARDAGYTF. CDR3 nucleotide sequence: TGCAGTGCTAGAGATGCTGGCTACACCTTC.

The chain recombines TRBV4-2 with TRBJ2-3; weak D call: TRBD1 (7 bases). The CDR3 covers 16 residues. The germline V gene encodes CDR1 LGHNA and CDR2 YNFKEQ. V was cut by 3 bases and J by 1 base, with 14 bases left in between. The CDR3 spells CASSQGGQAGTDTQYF. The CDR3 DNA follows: TGTGCCAGCAGCCAGGGAGGACAGGCGGGCACAGATACGCAGTATTTT.

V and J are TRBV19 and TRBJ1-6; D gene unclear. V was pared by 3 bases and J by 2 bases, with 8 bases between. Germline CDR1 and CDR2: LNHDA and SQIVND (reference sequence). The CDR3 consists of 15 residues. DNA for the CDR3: TGTGCCAGTAGTATGACGGTAACCTATAATTCACCCCTCCACTTT. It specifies CASSMTVTYNSPLHF.

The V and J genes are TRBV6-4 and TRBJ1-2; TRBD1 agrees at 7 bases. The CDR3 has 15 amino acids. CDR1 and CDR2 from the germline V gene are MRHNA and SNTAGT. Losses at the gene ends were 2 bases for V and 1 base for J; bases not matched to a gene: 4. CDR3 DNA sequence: TGTGCCAGCAGTGACGGGGACAGCCTTAACTATGGCTACACCTTC. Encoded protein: CASSDGDSLNYGYTF.

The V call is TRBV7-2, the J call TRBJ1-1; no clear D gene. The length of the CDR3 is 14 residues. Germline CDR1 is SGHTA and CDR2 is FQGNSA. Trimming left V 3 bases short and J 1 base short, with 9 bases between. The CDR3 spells CASSFGSGNTEAFF. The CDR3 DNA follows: TGTGCCAGCAGCTTTGGATCAGGGAACACTGAAGCTTTCTTT.

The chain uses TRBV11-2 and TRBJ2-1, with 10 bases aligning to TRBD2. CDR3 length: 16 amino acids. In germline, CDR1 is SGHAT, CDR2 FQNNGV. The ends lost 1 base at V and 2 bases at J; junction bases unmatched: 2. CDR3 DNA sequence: TGTGCCAGCAGCTTAGCTGGACTAGCGGCCTACAATGAGCAGTTCTTC. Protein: CASSLAGLAAYNEQFF.

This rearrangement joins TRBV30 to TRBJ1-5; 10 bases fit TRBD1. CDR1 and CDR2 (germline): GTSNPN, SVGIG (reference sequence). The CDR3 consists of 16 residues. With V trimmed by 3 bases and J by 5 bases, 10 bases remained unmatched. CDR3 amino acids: CAWRAKDRGRDQPQHF. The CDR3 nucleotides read TGTGCCTGGAGGGCCAAAGACAGGGGGCGTGATCAGCCCCAGCATTTT.

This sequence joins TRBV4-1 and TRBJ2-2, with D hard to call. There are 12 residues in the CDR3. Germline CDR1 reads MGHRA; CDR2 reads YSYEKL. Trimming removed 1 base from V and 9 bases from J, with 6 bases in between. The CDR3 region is CASSQARRELFF. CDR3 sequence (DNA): TGCGCCAGCAGCCAAGCTCGTAGGGAGCTGTTTTTT.

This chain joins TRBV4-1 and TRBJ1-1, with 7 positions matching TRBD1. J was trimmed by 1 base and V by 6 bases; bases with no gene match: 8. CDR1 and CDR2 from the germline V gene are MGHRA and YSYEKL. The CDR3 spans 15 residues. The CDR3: CASRLNRGANTEAFF. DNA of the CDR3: TGCGCCAGCAGGCTTAACAGGGGTGCGAACACTGAAGCTTTCTTT.